The entry that follows covers one T cell receptor beta chain sequence. What it binds is not known. A junction end diverges from the germline sequence, so it may reflect a read error. These data belong to a study of T cells after yellow fever vaccination. Looked up from germline, CDR1 is DFQATT and CDR2 is SNEGSKA (reference sequence). The CDR3 is made up of 11 amino acids. Study-wide results and limits: Contaminants from the bulk population, in the form of abundant clonotypes, could be found in FACS-sorted repertoires. Weaker in magnitude, the secondary response showed a faster peak on day 5 versus 15. Reappearance after the booster was seen for most primary-vaccination clones, at 95% to 96% CD4 and 88% CD8.

Synthesis of TCR cDNA relied on 5'RACE template switching, which attached a universal primer site and UMIs. TCRdb called the 5' RACE reads again in MiXCR, with one record for every CDR3 protein. The sample has approximately 330,000 distinct CDR3 sequences; about an eighth are singletons. The sequence derives from a man between 18 and 35 years old who received the YFV17D yellow fever vaccine. The sample was CD4+ T cells sorted from PBMCs, taken 15 days after the yellow fever booster vaccination. The genes are TRBV20-1 and TRBJ1-5; 7 nucleotides match TRBD1. The CDR3 region has the DNA TGCAGTGCTAGAGATGGGACAGTTTCAGGTTTT. This sequence encodes CSARDGTVSGF.